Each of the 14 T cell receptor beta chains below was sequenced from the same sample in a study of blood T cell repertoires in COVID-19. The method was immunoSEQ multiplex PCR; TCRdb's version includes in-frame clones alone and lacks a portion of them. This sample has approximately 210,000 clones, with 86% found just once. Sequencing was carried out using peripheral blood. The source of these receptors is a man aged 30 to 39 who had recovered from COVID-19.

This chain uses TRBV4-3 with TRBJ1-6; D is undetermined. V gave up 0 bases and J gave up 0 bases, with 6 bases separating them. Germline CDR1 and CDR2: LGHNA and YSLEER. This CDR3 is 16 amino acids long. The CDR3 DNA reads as TGCGCCAGCAGCCAAGAGGGGAGCTCCTATAATTCACCCCTCCACTTT. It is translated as CASSQEGSSYNSPLHF.

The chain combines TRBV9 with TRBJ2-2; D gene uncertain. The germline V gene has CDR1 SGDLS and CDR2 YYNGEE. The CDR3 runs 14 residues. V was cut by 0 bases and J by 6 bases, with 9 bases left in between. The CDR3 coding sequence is TGTGCCAGCAGCGTAGCTGTGGCGGCCGGGGAGCTGTTTTTT. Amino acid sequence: CASSVAVAAGELFF.

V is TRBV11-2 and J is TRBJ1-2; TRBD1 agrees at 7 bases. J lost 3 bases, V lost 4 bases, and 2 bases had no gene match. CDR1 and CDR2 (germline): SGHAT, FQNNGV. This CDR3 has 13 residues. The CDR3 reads CASSYTGDYGYTF. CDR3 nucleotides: TGTGCCAGCAGCTATACAGGGGACTATGGCTACACCTTC.

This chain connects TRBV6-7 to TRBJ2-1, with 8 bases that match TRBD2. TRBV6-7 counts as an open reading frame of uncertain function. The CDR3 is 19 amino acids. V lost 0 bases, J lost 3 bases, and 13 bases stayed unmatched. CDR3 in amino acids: CASSYSASGGPDVYNEQFF. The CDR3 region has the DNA TGTGCCAGCAGTTACTCGGCGAGCGGGGGACCCGATGTCTACAATGAGCAGTTCTTC.

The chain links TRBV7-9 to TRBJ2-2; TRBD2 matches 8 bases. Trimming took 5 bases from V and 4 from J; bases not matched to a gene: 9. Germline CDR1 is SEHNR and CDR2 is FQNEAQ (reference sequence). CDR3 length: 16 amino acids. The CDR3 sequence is CASSPRQAGATGELFF. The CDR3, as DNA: TGTGCCAGCAGCCCCCGGCAAGCGGGGGCCACCGGGGAGCTGTTTTTT.

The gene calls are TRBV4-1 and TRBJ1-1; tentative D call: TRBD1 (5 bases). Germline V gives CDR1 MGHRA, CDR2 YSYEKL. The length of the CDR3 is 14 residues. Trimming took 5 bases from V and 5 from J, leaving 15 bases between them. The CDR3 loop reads CASSAGGAGTEAFF. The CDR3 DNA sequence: TGCGCCAGCAGCGCCGGAGGGGCCGGGACTGAAGCTTTCTTT.

CDR3 DNA sequence: TGTGCCAGCAGGAGGCCTGCAACTAATGAAAAACTGTTTTTT. Its protein is CASRRPATNEKLFF. The rearrangement links TRBV6-5 to TRBJ1-4, with D hard to call. This CDR3 is built from 14 residues. In germline, CDR1 is MNHEY, CDR2 SVGAGI. Trimming removed 6 bases at V and 0 bases at J, with 8 bases between.

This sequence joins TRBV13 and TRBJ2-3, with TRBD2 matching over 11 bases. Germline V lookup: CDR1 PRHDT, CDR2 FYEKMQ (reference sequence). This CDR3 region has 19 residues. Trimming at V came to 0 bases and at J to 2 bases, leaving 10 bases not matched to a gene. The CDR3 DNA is TGTGCCAGCAGCTTAGGAGGCCTAGCGGGGGGCGACCACACAGATACGCAGTATTTT. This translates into CASSLGGLAGGDHTDTQYF.

CDR3: CASSLGVVTVTEAFF. CDR3 coding DNA: TGTGCCAGCAGCTTGGGGGTAGTGACAGTCACTGAAGCTTTCTTT. The chain couples TRBV5-8 to TRBJ1-1; tentatively, D is TRBD1 (5 bases). The germline V and J ends were trimmed by 0 bases and 4 bases, with 13 bases remaining between them. CDR3 length: 15 residues. Looked up from germline, CDR1 is SGHTS and CDR2 is YDEGEE.

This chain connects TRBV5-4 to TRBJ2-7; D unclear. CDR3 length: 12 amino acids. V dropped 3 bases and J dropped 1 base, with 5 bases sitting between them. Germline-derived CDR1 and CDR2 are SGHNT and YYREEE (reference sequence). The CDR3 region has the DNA TGTGCCAGCAGCTATTTATCCTACGAGCAGTACTTC. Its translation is CASSYLSYEQYF.

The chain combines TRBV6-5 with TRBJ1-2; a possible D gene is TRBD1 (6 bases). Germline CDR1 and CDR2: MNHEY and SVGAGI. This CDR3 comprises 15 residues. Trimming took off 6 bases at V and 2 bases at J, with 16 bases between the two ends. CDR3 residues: CASSASRGPNYGYTF. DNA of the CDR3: TGTGCCAGCAGCGCTTCCAGGGGACCAAACTATGGCTACACCTTC.

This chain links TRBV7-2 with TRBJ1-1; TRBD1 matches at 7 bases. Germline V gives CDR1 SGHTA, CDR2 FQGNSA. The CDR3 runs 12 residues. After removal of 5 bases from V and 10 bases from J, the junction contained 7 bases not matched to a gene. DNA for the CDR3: TGTGCCAGCAGCCTACGGACAGGAGGAGCTTTCTTT. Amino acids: CASSLRTGGAFF.

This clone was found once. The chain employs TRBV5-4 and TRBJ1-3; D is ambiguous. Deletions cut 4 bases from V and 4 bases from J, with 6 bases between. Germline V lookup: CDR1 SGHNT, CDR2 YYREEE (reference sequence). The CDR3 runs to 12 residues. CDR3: CASSAVGNTIYF. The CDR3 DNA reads TGTGCCAGCAGCGCGGTAGGAAACACCATATATTTT.

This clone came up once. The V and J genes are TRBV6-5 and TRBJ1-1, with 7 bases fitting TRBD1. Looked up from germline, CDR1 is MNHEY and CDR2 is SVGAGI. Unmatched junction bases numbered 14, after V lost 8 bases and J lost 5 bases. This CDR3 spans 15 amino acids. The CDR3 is CASALKIGGGTEAFF. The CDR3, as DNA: TGTGCCAGCGCCCTTAAGATAGGGGGCGGGACTGAAGCTTTCTTT.